A selection of T cell receptor beta chains follows, all from one sample in a study of early T cells in non-severe SARS-CoV-2 infection. One entry per CDR3 protein, called by TCRdb with MiXCR from the 5' RACE reads. In the table there are just under 90,000 distinct CDR3 sequences, around 15% of which are singletons. The sample was whole blood. These receptors were obtained from an adult who was a healthcare worker with PCR-confirmed SARS-CoV-2 infection or an uninfected control (not recorded which). Each CDR3 is given with its conserved first and last residue. A D gene is named only where the DNA matches it firmly. Clone size is shown for a subset of rows, as once, few, many or a class of expanded clone.

d_call	clone_size	j_call	v_call	cdr3_aa	cdr3_nt
TRBD2	few	TRBJ2-7	TRBV27	CASSSGTSLYEQYF	TGTGCCAGCAGTTCCGGGACTAGCTTGTACGAGCAGTACTTC
.	few	TRBJ2-2	TRBV18	CASSPQGDTGELFF	TGTGCCAGCTCACCACAGGGAGACACCGGGGAGCTGTTTTTT
.	medium-sized	TRBJ1-1	TRBV7-9	CASSDHNIRGISTEAFF	TGTGCCAGCAGCGACCATAATATACGGGGGATTTCCACTGAAGCTTTCTTT
.	.	TRBJ1-2	TRBV6-6	CASSLRGSGYTF	TGTGCCAGCAGTCTTCGGGGCTCTGGCTACACCTTC
.	few	TRBJ2-1	TRBV25-1	CASSLAGRRFHEQFF	TGTGCCAGCAGTCTGGCAGGGAGAAGGTTCCATGAGCAGTTCTTC
TRBD1	.	TRBJ2-3	TRBV5-1	CASYSDRSTDTQYF	TGCGCCAGTTACTCGGACAGGAGCACAGATACGCAGTATTTT
.	many	TRBJ1-3	TRBV7-2	CASSQWGGGGNTIYF	TGTGCCAGCAGCCAGTGGGGGGGCGGTGGAAACACCATATATTTT
.	many	TRBJ1-1	TRBV20-1	CSAAGRRWDTEAFF	TGCAGTGCCGCGGGCAGGAGATGGGACACTGAAGCTTTCTTT
.	.	TRBJ1-1	TRBV29-1	CSAFDSLNTEAFF	TGCAGCGCATTCGACAGTTTGAACACTGAAGCTTTCTTT
.	many	TRBJ1-3	TRBV6-6	CASALQGRTGNTIYF	TGTGCCAGCGCACTGCAGGGGAGGACTGGAAACACCATATATTTT
.	.	TRBJ1-1	TRBV25-1	CASSVLNEAFF	TGTGCCAGCAGTGTACTAAATGAAGCTTTCTTT
.	.	TRBJ1-1	TRBV5-1	CASSLGSGSVFRAFF	TGCGCCAGCAGCTTGGGTTCCGGGAGCGTTTTTAGGGCTTTCTTT
TRBD2	.	TRBJ2-7	TRBV3-1	CASSPSGGSSYEQYF	TGTGCCAGCAGCCCCAGCGGGGGGAGCTCCTACGAGCAGTACTTC
.	many	TRBJ1-1	TRBV28	CASSLWDGGLEAFF	TGTGCCAGCAGTTTATGGGACGGAGGACTGGAAGCTTTCTTT
.	.	TRBJ1-4	TRBV27	CASSRVGLEKLFF	TGTGCCAGCAGCCGTGTTGGGTTGGAAAAACTGTTTTTT
TRBD2	few	TRBJ2-1	TRBV29-1	CSVVGRGSKYEQFF	TGCAGCGTTGTAGGTCGCGGGAGTAAATATGAGCAGTTCTTC
TRBD1	few	TRBJ2-1	TRBV6-1	CASSEEGQGFNEQFF	TGTGCCAGCAGTGAAGAGGGACAGGGATTCAATGAGCAGTTCTTC
.	many	TRBJ1-1	TRBV28	CASSLGLRTEAFF	TGTGCCAGCAGCTTAGGGCTTAGGACTGAAGCTTTCTTT
TRBD2	.	TRBJ2-5	TRBV20-1	CSAEDSLAGVIGETQYF	TGCAGTGCAGAGGATAGTCTAGCGGGAGTAATAGGAGAGACCCAGTACTTC
TRBD2	.	TRBJ2-7	TRBV28	CASSLFGAGSYEQYF	TGTGCCAGCAGTTTATTTGGAGCGGGATCCTACGAGCAGTACTTC
.	few	TRBJ2-4	TRBV5-1	CASSLRGAPAGNIQYF	TGCGCCAGCAGCTTGCGTGGGGCCCCCGCCGGAAACATTCAGTACTTC
.	.	TRBJ2-3	TRBV4-1	CASSQLALLRDTQYF	TGCGCCAGCAGCCAACTAGCCCTATTGAGAGATACGCAGTATTTT